This T cell receptor (beta chain) was recorded in a study of blood T cell repertoires in COVID-19. Overall study context: There were acute and convalescent COVID-19 samples, and they came from the United States, Italy and Spain. In each case, the material was cDNA or gDNA derived from T cells, B-cell-depleted T cells, or PBMCs.

Method: immunoSEQ multiplex PCR; TCRdb's copy keeps in-frame clones and lacks some. The sample consists of approximately 300,000 clones, roughly 88% of them appearing once. This CDR3 region has 14 residues. In germline, CDR1 is MDHEN, CDR2 SYDVKM. Trimming at V came to 2 bases and at J to 8 bases, leaving 6 bases not matched to a gene. This sequence originates from a human donor with COVID-19, enrolled during active disease. The donor label of this sample is uncertain. This chain joins TRBV28 and TRBJ1-2; 9 bases agree with TRBD1. Sequences were obtained from peripheral blood. The CDR3 loop reads CASSLPGDRAGYTF. DNA for the CDR3: TGTGCCAGCAGTTTACCCGGGGACAGGGCAGGCTACACCTTC.